These T cell receptor beta chains were read from a single sample in a study of CD8 T cells in ankylosing spondylitis. TCRdb re-derived calls from the 5' RACE reads in MiXCR, one entry per CDR3 protein. Of over 600,000 distinct CDR3 sequences in the sample, around 19% were seen once. Sequenced: blood, either unsorted or a sorted T cell fraction (not recorded which). These receptors all come from a male donor with ankylosing spondylitis. Each CDR3 is given with its conserved first and last residue. Fields, in order: clone size, J gene, V gene, D gene, CDR3 DNA, CDR3 protein. A D gene is named only where the DNA matches it firmly. A row's size may be missing; if present it is once, few, many or a size class.

few,TRBJ2-3,TRBV6-2/TRBV6-3,-,TGTGCCAGCAGTCAACCGGGACACGGCACAGATACGCAGTATTTT,CASSQPGHGTDTQYF
-,TRBJ1-5,TRBV2,-,TGTGCCAGCAGTGATGGGGGGCGTGACAATCAGCCCCAGCATTTT,CASSDGGRDNQPQHF
-,TRBJ1-1,TRBV14,-,TGTGCCAGCAGCCGGGAGTACGTCATGGGGACTGAAGCTTTCTTT,CASSREYVMGTEAFF
many,TRBJ1-6,TRBV4-1,-,TGCGCCAGCAGCCAAGAGGAGCAGGTTAATTCACCCCTCCACTTT,CASSQEEQVNSPLHF
-,TRBJ1-5,TRBV28,TRBD1,TGTGCCAGCAGCCGATTCAGGGGGGATGTCAATCAGCCCCAGCATTTT,CASSRFRGDVNQPQHF
-,TRBJ2-1,TRBV10-3,-,TGTGCCATCAGTGAGTCGTGGGACAATGAGCAGTTCTTC,CAISESWDNEQFF
many,TRBJ2-7,TRBV5-1,-,TGCGCCAGCAGCTCTCCACAGGCCAACAGGAATTTGGCATACGAGCAGTACTTC,CASSSPQANRNLAYEQYF
-,TRBJ1-5,TRBV20-1,-,TGCAGTGCTGATCTTGTGGACATGCGCAATCAGCCCCAGCATTTT,CSADLVDMRNQPQHF
-,TRBJ1-6,TRBV6-6,-,TGTGCCAGCGCGTATAATTCACCCCTCCACTTT,CASAYNSPLHF
-,TRBJ2-7,TRBV4-3,-,TGCGCCAGCAGCCAAGGGACAGATGCCTACGAGCAGTACTTC,CASSQGTDAYEQYF
-,TRBJ2-1,TRBV5-1,TRBD2,TGCGCCAGCAGCTTGGGATTTCAGACTACGGGAGGCGAGCAGTTCTTC,CASSLGFQTTGGEQFF
-,TRBJ2-3,TRBV3-1,TRBD2,TGTGCCAGCAGCCAAGCGGGACTAGCGGGAGGGGCAGATACGCAGTATTTT,CASSQAGLAGGADTQYF
few,TRBJ2-6,TRBV5-1,TRBD1,TGCGCCAGCAGCCCAGTTGACAGGGATGGGGCCAACGTCCTGACTTTC,CASSPVDRDGANVLTF
few,TRBJ2-3,TRBV3-1,-,TGTGCCAGCAGCCAAGCTTTCTACCGGGACAGCACAGATACGCAGTATTTT,CASSQAFYRDSTDTQYF
-,TRBJ2-7,TRBV20-1,TRBD2,TGCAGTGCCTGGAAGATCGAGCGGGGCAATGACTACGAGCAGTACTTC,CSAWKIERGNDYEQYF
-,TRBJ1-2,TRBV10-3,-,TGTGCCATCAGTGAGTCAGAACAGTCCTTTCGTGGCTACACCTTC,CAISESEQSFRGYTF
-,TRBJ1-4,TRBV7-9,-,TGTGCCAGCAGCGGAGGCGGAGGTGGGGCGCGCGAAAAACTGTTTTTT,CASSGGGGGAREKLFF
few,TRBJ2-1,TRBV5-6,-,TGTGCCAGCAGCTCCCTTCCGGGGAGCTCCTACAATGAGCAGTTCTTC,CASSSLPGSSYNEQFF
-,TRBJ2-1,TRBV4-1,TRBD2,TGCGCCAGCAGCCATCTACTAGCGGGAGTTTCGGATGAGCAGTTCTTC,CASSHLLAGVSDEQFF
-,TRBJ1-2,TRBV29-1,-,TGCAGCGTTGATAGGAGGGGGGGCTATGGCTACACCTTC,CSVDRRGGYGYTF
-,TRBJ2-7,TRBV5-1,-,TGCGCCAGCAGCTTAAACTTTGGGCAGAACTACGAGCAGTACTTC,CASSLNFGQNYEQYF
few,TRBJ2-5,TRBV20-1,TRBD2,TGCAGTGCTAGGTCCCAGACTAGCGGGGGAGGGGAGACCCAGTACTTC,CSARSQTSGGGETQYF
few,TRBJ2-3,TRBV10-3,TRBD2,TGTGCCACTCTCGGGACTAGCGGGAGGACAGATACGCAGTATTTT,CATLGTSGRTDTQYF
-,TRBJ1-1,TRBV6-1,-,TGTGCCAGCAGTGAAACTCCCTTACACGAACGGAACACTGAAGCTTTCTTT,CASSETPLHERNTEAFF
few,TRBJ1-1,TRBV20-1,-,TGCAGTGCTCCCTCGGTTGGGAGCACTGAAGCTTTCTTT,CSAPSVGSTEAFF
-,TRBJ2-5,TRBV5-4,-,TGTGCCTCTCGGGGTAGAGAAGAGACCCAGTACTTC,CASRGREETQYF
-,TRBJ2-2,TRBV12-3/TRBV12-4,TRBD1,TGTGCCAGCAGTTTAGACCTGGGACAGGGGACCGGGGAGCTGTTTTTT,CASSLDLGQGTGELFF
-,TRBJ2-7,TRBV6-1,-,TGTGCCAGCAGACCTCTGGCCGGCGCAGGTCTGTACGAGCAGTACTTC,CASRPLAGAGLYEQYF
-,TRBJ2-7,TRBV7-9,-,TGTGCCAGCAACCCGGGGGCCATGGACGAGCAGTACTTC,CASNPGAMDEQYF
many,TRBJ2-3,TRBV6-4,-,TGTGCCAGCAGTGAGGCAGGGGGCACAGATACGCAGTATTTT,CASSEAGGTDTQYF
-,TRBJ1-2,TRBV20-1,-,TGCAGTGGGGCGGGGGTCTCCCATGGCTACACCTTC,CSGAGVSHGYTF
few,TRBJ2-3,TRBV21-1,-,TGTGCCAGCAGCAAAGTTACAGTGCCCCTCACAGATACGCAGTATTTT,CASSKVTVPLTDTQYF
-,TRBJ2-7,TRBV5-1,TRBD1,TGCGCCAGCAGCTCGGGACAGGGTCACGACGAGCAGTACTTC,CASSSGQGHDEQYF
-,TRBJ2-4,TRBV20-1,-,TGCAGTGCTAGAGATGGGCCCGGGGGATATTCGAACATTCAGTACTTC,CSARDGPGGYSNIQYF
-,TRBJ1-6,TRBV7-9,-,TGTGCCAGCAGCTTAGGACAGTTGGGAGGGAATTCACCCCTCCACTTT,CASSLGQLGGNSPLHF
few,TRBJ2-5,TRBV5-6,TRBD2,TGTGCCAGCAGCTTGTTGTCTAGCGGGGGGGCATATTCCGAGACCCAGTACTTC,CASSLLSSGGAYSETQYF
few,TRBJ2-7,TRBV12-3/TRBV12-4,-,TGTGCCAGCAGTACTCAGGGGGGCGGCTACGAGCAGTACTTC,CASSTQGGGYEQYF
few,TRBJ1-6,TRBV12-3/TRBV12-4,-,TGTGCCAGCAGCAGCGATGGGGCCTCGCGCCTCCACTTT,CASSSDGASRLHF
few,TRBJ1-5,TRBV20-1,TRBD1,TGCAGTGCGGGACAGGGAGCAAACAATCAGCCCCAGCATTTT,CSAGQGANNQPQHF
-,TRBJ2-7,TRBV20-1,TRBD1,TGCAGTGCTCCTAACTTTTTTACTGGGACAGGGCTCTACGAGCAGTACTTC,CSAPNFFTGTGLYEQYF
few,TRBJ2-4,TRBV4-2,-,TGTGCCAGCAGCCAAGAGAGCGGCGGGCGAAACATTCAGTACTTC,CASSQESGGRNIQYF
-,TRBJ2-1,TRBV12-3/TRBV12-4,TRBD2,TGTGCCAGCAGTTCTTTAGCGGGGACCTCCTACAATGAGCAGTTCTTC,CASSSLAGTSYNEQFF
-,TRBJ2-3,TRBV6-1,-,TGTGCCAGCACCGAAGGTCCGGGGGTATCCACAGATACGCAGTATTTT,CASTEGPGVSTDTQYF
-,TRBJ1-2,TRBV12-3/TRBV12-4,-,TGTGCCAGCAGTTTAGGAATTTGGGAATTTGGCTACACCTTC,CASSLGIWEFGYTF
few,TRBJ2-4,TRBV4-2,TRBD2,TGTGCCAGCAGCCAAAATAGCGGGGGATGGGCCAAAAACATTCAGTACTTC,CASSQNSGGWAKNIQYF
-,TRBJ1-1,TRBV10-3,TRBD1,TGTGCCAGCGACCCCGGGACAGGGGGCACTGAAGCTTTCTTT,CASDPGTGGTEAFF